These 8 T cell receptor beta chains came from one sample sequenced in a study of T cells after yellow fever vaccination. TCRdb re-analysed the 5' RACE reads in MiXCR, keeping a single row per CDR3 protein. The sample includes over 65,000 distinct CDR3 sequences, less than 15% seen only once; the top ten take around 23%. This sample comprised CD8+ T cells not binding an NS4B(214-222) dextramer, sorted from PBMCs, obtained 20 to 25 days after the first yellow fever vaccination. These receptors originate from a man younger than 30 who received the YFV17D yellow fever vaccine.

This clonotype was found a few times. V is TRBV7-6 and J is TRBJ2-3; 10 bases map to TRBD1. The length of the CDR3 is 19 residues. The V and J ends lost 5 bases and 8 bases, in that order; junction bases with no gene match: 22. Germline V gives CDR1 SGHVS, CDR2 FNYEAQ. The CDR3 region is CASSPDPTGQGFSAGTQYF. The CDR3 DNA sequence: TGTGCCAGCAGCCCCGACCCAACGGGACAGGGGTTTTCTGCGGGTACGCAGTATTTT.

This sequence joins TRBV7-9 and TRBJ2-5; maybe TRBD1 (6 bases). V lost 0 bases to trimming and J lost 2 bases, with 10 bases between them. The CDR3 runs 15 residues. CDR1 is SEHNR, CDR2 FQNEAQ, per germline (reference sequence). In nucleotides, the CDR3 is TGTGCCAGCAGCTTAGCGGACAGTGCGCAAGAGACCCAGTACTTC. This encodes CASSLADSAQETQYF. Full variable domain (outside the CDR3, taken from reference TRBV7-9 and TRBJ2-5): DTGVSQNPRHKITKRGQNVTFRCDPISEHNRLYWYRQTLGQGPEFLTYFQNEAQLEKSRLLSDRFSAERPKGSFSTLEIQRTEQGDSAMYLCASSLADSAQETQYFGPGTRLLVL.

In this sample, this clonotype turned up a few times. The V and J genes are TRBV4-1 and TRBJ2-7; D is possibly TRBD2 (6 bases). There are 14 residues in the CDR3. Germline-derived CDR1 and CDR2 are MGHRA and YSYEKL. Trimming removed 1 base from V and 2 bases from J, with 9 bases in between. The CDR3 loop reads CASSQAGGAYEQYF. Written as DNA, the CDR3 is TGCGCCAGCAGCCAAGCGGGCGGGGCCTACGAGCAGTACTTC.

This clonotype was observed a handful of times. The gene calls are TRBV6-5 and TRBJ1-1, with D maybe TRBD1 (6 bases). The germline gives CDR1 MNHEY, CDR2 SVGAGI. The CDR3 covers 14 residues. The V end was cut by 0 bases, the J end by 4 bases, with 9 bases between. The CDR3 coding sequence is TGTGCCAGCAGTTACTCGAGGGGGTTCACTGAAGCTTTCTTT. Amino acid sequence: CASSYSRGFTEAFF.

This chain uses TRBV12-3 or TRBV12-4 with TRBJ2-3; 8 nucleotides line up with TRBD2. CDR3 length equals 16 residues. V lost 5 bases and J lost 4; bases outside the gene matches: 11. The chain's CDR3 is CASSPLAGGRPDTQYF. For the CDR3, the DNA is TGTGCCAGCAGTCCCCTGGCGGGGGGCCGGCCAGATACGCAGTATTTT.

The chain has TRBV10-3 and TRBJ1-5; D gene uncertain. In germline, CDR1 is ENHRY, CDR2 SYGVKD. Trimming pared 0 bases from V and 1 base from J, leaving 13 bases between. The CDR3 is 17 residues long. The CDR3: CAISESPVGKSNQPQHF. In DNA, the CDR3 is TGTGCCATCAGTGAGTCCCCTGTAGGTAAAAGCAATCAGCCCCAGCATTTT.

For the CDR3, the DNA is TGTGCCAGCAGTAACCTGGCGGGGGGTCGGGAGGGCACTGAAGCTTTCTTT. It is translated as CASSNLAGGREGTEAFF. V and J are TRBV6-5 and TRBJ1-1, with D tentatively TRBD1 (5 bases). Trimming took 5 bases from V and 4 from J, leaving 23 bases between them. CDR3 length: 17 amino acids. Germline CDR1 reads MNHEY; CDR2 reads SVGAGI.

This clonotype was observed a few times. This chain uses TRBV4-1 with TRBJ1-1, with D unresolved. Trimming stripped 0 bases from V and 10 bases from J, with 12 bases between. The V gene's germline CDR1 is MGHRA and CDR2 YSYEKL. The CDR3 is made up of 13 amino acids. The CDR3 sequence is CASSQDSRVAAFF. The CDR3 DNA is TGCGCCAGCAGCCAAGATTCGCGGGTAGCAGCTTTCTTT.